The 31 T cell receptor beta chains below all came from one sample that was sequenced in a study of PD-L1 blockade in urothelial cancer. The table came from immunoSEQ multiplex PCR; TCRdb's copy has only in-frame clones and leaves some out. The sample shows 50,000 or so clones, roughly 87% of them seen only once. The source material was PBMCs, sampled around atezolizumab (anti-PD-L1) treatment. The receptors shown here come from an older man with urothelial cancer.

The chain couples TRBV2 to TRBJ1-4; a possible D gene is TRBD1 (6 bases). Between the trimmed V and J ends, which lost 0 bases and 7 bases, there was a span of 12 bases. The CDR3 sequence is 15 residues long. CDR1 and CDR2 from the germline V gene are SNHLY and FYNNEI. The CDR3 sequence: CASSEAQGIGEKLFF. The CDR3 DNA sequence: TGTGCCAGCAGTGAAGCGCAGGGGATTGGTGAAAAACTGTTTTTT. The complete variable domain, with remaining parts taken from reference TRBV2 and TRBJ1-4, reads EPEVTQTPSHQVTQMGQEVILRCVPISNHLYFYWYRQILGQKVEFLVSFYNNEISEKSEIFDDQFSVERPDGSNFTLKIRSTKLEDSAMYFCASSEAQGIGEKLFFGSGTQLSVL.

This CDR3 reads CASSLESGSFYNEQFF. The CDR3 coding sequence is TGTGCCAGCAGCTTGGAAAGCGGGAGTTTCTACAATGAGCAGTTCTTC. This sequence joins TRBV5-4 and TRBJ2-1, with 8 bases matching TRBD2. The CDR3 contains 16 residues. J was trimmed by 3 bases and V by 0 bases; bases with no gene match: 5. CDR1 and CDR2 (germline): SGHNT, YYREEE (reference sequence).

V and J are TRBV4-1 and TRBJ2-1; weak D call: TRBD1 (7 bases). The germline V gene encodes CDR1 MGHRA and CDR2 YSYEKL. This CDR3 region has 16 residues. The ends were cut back, 2 bases at V and 7 bases at J, with 18 bases in the middle. The CDR3 reads CASSQPGRGQKNEQFF. CDR3 bases: TGCGCCAGCAGCCAACCCGGGCGGGGACAGAAGAATGAGCAGTTCTTC.

The rearrangement joins TRBV30 to TRBJ1-2, with a possible D match to TRBD1 (5 bases). The germline V and J ends were trimmed by 2 bases and 6 bases, with 10 bases remaining between them. Germline loops: CDR1 GTSNPN, CDR2 SVGIG (reference sequence). The CDR3 loop spans 12 amino acids. Here the CDR3 reads CAWSPTTDGYTF. CDR3 coding DNA: TGTGCCTGGAGTCCAACGACAGATGGCTACACCTTC. Drawing the rest from reference TRBV30 and TRBJ1-2, the complete variable domain is SQTIHQWPATLVQPVGSPLSLECTVEGTSNPNLYWYRQAAGRGLQLLFYSVGIGQISSEVPQNLSASRPQDRQFILSSKKLLLSDSGFYLCAWSPTTDGYTFGSGTRLTVV.

In this sample, this clone turned up once. The chain joins TRBV4-1 to TRBJ2-7; D is undetermined. V lost 2 bases, J lost 3 bases, and 8 bases lay in between. Germline V gives CDR1 MGHRA, CDR2 YSYEKL. This CDR3 is built from 13 residues. The CDR3 spells CASSQRGNYEQYF. The CDR3 DNA sequence: TGCGCCAGCAGCCAAAGAGGAAACTACGAGCAGTACTTC.

The genes are TRBV11-2 and TRBJ2-1; TRBD2 agrees at 14 bases. The CDR3 has 16 residues. The V and J ends lost 5 bases and 10 bases, in that order; junction bases with no gene match: 10. Looked up from germline, CDR1 is SGHAT and CDR2 is FQNNGV. The CDR3 sequence is CASSEGTSGRRSEQFF. CDR3 nucleotide sequence: TGTGCCAGCAGCGAAGGGACTAGCGGGAGAAGGTCAGAGCAGTTCTTC.

V gene TRBV19 combines with J gene TRBJ2-2, with 10 positions matching TRBD2. V was pared by 1 base and J by 7 bases, with 3 bases of the junction left unmatched. The germline gives CDR1 LNHDA, CDR2 SQIVND (reference sequence). CDR3 size: 15 residues. This CDR3 reads CASSIVAGGGGELFF. In DNA form, the CDR3 reads TGTGCCAGTAGTATAGTAGCGGGAGGTGGCGGGGAGCTGTTTTTT. The full variable domain, with the rest looked up from reference TRBV19 and TRBJ2-2, is DGGITQSPKYLFRKEGQNVTLSCEQNLNHDAMYWYRQDPGQGLRLIYYSQIVNDFQKGDIAEGYSVSREKKESFPLTVTSAQKNPTAFYLCASSIVAGGGGELFFGEGSRLTVL.

The chain employs TRBV28 and TRBJ2-7; perhaps TRBD2 as D (6 bases). Trimming stripped 6 bases from V and 3 bases from J, with 15 bases between. CDR1 and CDR2 from the germline V gene are MDHEN and SYDVKM. This CDR3 contains 14 residues. CDR3 DNA sequence: TGTGCCAGCAGATCCGCGGGACTCGGCTACGAGCAGTACTTC. Its translation is CASRSAGLGYEQYF.

This clone was seen only a few times. V and J are TRBV6-5 and TRBJ1-5; D not certain. The CDR3 has 15 residues. Germline CDR1 and CDR2: MNHEY and SVGAGI. V was cut by 2 bases and J by 0 bases, with 8 bases left in between. CDR3 protein: CASSYGRNSNQPQHF. CDR3 nucleotide sequence: TGTGCCAGCAGTTACGGCAGAAATAGCAATCAGCCCCAGCATTTT.

The V gene is TRBV10-3, the J gene TRBJ2-7, with D maybe TRBD1 (5 bases). This CDR3 spans 13 amino acids. V lost 2 bases, J lost 5 bases, and 10 bases lay in between. Germline V gene data show CDR1 as ENHRY and CDR2 as SYGVKD. The CDR3 sequence is CAISEIGAHEQYF. The CDR3 region has the DNA TGTGCCATCAGTGAGATTGGGGCCCACGAGCAGTACTTC.

This sequence joins TRBV2 and TRBJ2-1; TRBD1 aligns across 7 bases. Germline values: CDR1 SNHLY, CDR2 FYNNEI. The length of the CDR3 is 16 residues. Losses at the gene ends were 6 bases for V and 2 bases for J; bases not matched to a gene: 10. CDR3 DNA: TGTGCCAGCAGCCAACAACGACAGGGCCCCTACAATGAGCAGTTCTTC. Protein product: CASSQQRQGPYNEQFF.

The genes are TRBV30 and TRBJ2-3, with D unclear. Germline V gives CDR1 GTSNPN, CDR2 SVGIG (reference sequence). Trimming shortened V by 5 bases and J by 2 bases, and 11 bases separated the two germline ends. The CDR3 extends over 13 amino acids. CDR3 in amino acids: CAWGLQITDTQYF. DNA of the CDR3: TGTGCCTGGGGATTACAGATCACAGATACGCAGTATTTT.

The genes are TRBV28 and TRBJ2-7; D unclear. The CDR3 spans 12 residues. Germline lookup yields CDR1 MDHEN and CDR2 SYDVKM. The V end lost 2 bases, the J end lost 3 bases, and 5 bases lay between the germline ends. In nucleotides, the CDR3 is TGTGCCAGCAGTTTACCGGGCTACGAGCAGTACTTC. Protein sequence: CASSLPGYEQYF.

This chain joins TRBV30 and TRBJ1-4; D is ambiguous. The germline CDR1 and CDR2 sequences are GTSNPN and SVGIG (reference sequence). The CDR3 is 13 amino acids. Trimming cost V 1 base and J 6 bases, with 9 bases left between them. The CDR3 DNA reads as TGTGCCTGGAGTGACAGATTTGATGAAAAACTGTTTTTT. Amino acid sequence: CAWSDRFDEKLFF.

The rearrangement uses TRBV6-1 and TRBJ1-5; D uncertain. Trimming took 4 bases from V and 4 from J, leaving 8 bases between them. Looked up from germline, CDR1 is MNHNS and CDR2 is SASEGT. The CDR3 sequence is 13 residues long. The CDR3 sequence: CASSVSQNQPQHF. DNA of the CDR3: TGTGCCAGCAGTGTTTCCCAAAATCAGCCCCAGCATTTT.

The gene calls are TRBV5-4 and TRBJ1-4; 9 bases are shared with TRBD1. Looked up from germline, CDR1 is SGHNT and CDR2 is YYREEE (reference sequence). This CDR3 comprises 16 residues. Trimming took 2 bases from V and 4 from J; bases not matched to a gene: 6. This CDR3 reads CASSFAGTGLNEKLFF. In nucleotides, the CDR3 is TGTGCCAGCAGCTTCGCCGGGACAGGGCTTAATGAAAAACTGTTTTTT.

V is TRBV5-1 and J is TRBJ2-3, with a tentative D call TRBD2 (5 bases). The germline V gene encodes CDR1 SGHRS and CDR2 YFSETQ. The CDR3 length is 15 residues. V lost 0 bases and J lost 0, with 8 bases in between. The CDR3 nucleotides read TGCGCCAGCAGCTTGGCCGACTATAGCACAGATACGCAGTATTTT. Its protein is CASSLADYSTDTQYF.

The chain uses TRBV18 and TRBJ1-2; D is ambiguous. The CDR3 covers 14 residues. V shed 4 bases and J shed 3 bases, with 12 bases lying between them. CDR1 and CDR2 (germline): KGHSH, LQKENI. Written as DNA, the CDR3 is TGTGCCAGCTCACGGACCCGGGAGGACTATGGCTACACCTTC. The encoded protein is CASSRTREDYGYTF.

The chain links TRBV5-6 to TRBJ2-5; D unresolved. The length of the CDR3 is 13 residues. Per the germline V gene, CDR1 is SGHDT and CDR2 is YYEEEE. Trimming shortened V by 1 base and J by 1 base, and 5 bases separated the two germline ends. CDR3 sequence: CASSLHTQETQYF. The CDR3 nucleotides are TGTGCCAGCAGCTTGCACACCCAAGAGACCCAGTACTTC.

The chain has TRBV7-9 and TRBJ2-7, with 7 bases fitting TRBD1. Germline-derived CDR1 and CDR2 are SEHNR and FQNEAQ (reference sequence). The CDR3 consists of 13 residues. Unmatched junction bases numbered 9, after V lost 11 bases and J lost 2 bases. This CDR3 is CASRDSRAYEQYF. CDR3 sequence (DNA): TGTGCCTCCCGGGACAGCCGAGCCTACGAGCAGTACTTC.

The J gene is TRBJ1-5, the V gene TRBV28; D perhaps matches TRBD1 (5 bases). The CDR3 consists of 14 residues. Germline CDR1 MDHEN, CDR2 SYDVKM. V lost 3 bases to trimming and J lost 5 bases, with 11 bases between them. CDR3 coding DNA: TGTGCCAGCAGTTTCGCCAGGGCCCATCAGCCCCAGCATTTT. Translated, it gives CASSFARAHQPQHF.

This clone was detected ten times or more. The V gene is TRBV7-2, the J gene TRBJ2-7, with D possibly being TRBD1 (5 bases). V was cut by 2 bases and J by 7 bases, with 12 bases left in between. The germline V gene has CDR1 SGHTA and CDR2 FQGNSA. CDR3 length equals 13 residues. CDR3 nucleotide sequence: TGTGCCAGCAGCTTAATTCAGGGAATAGAGCAGTACTTC. Residues: CASSLIQGIEQYF.

The chain has TRBV28 and TRBJ2-5, with 7 nucleotides matching TRBD1. Trimming took 2 bases from V and 5 from J; bases not matched to a gene: 8. The length of the CDR3 is 15 residues. Looked up from germline, CDR1 is MDHEN and CDR2 is SYDVKM. The CDR3 sequence is CASSLGTGTVETQYF. The CDR3 DNA reads as TGTGCCAGCAGTTTAGGAACCGGGACAGTGGAGACCCAGTACTTC. Combining the CDR3 with reference TRBV28 and TRBJ2-5 gives the whole variable domain DVKVTQSSRYLVKRTGEKVFLECVQDMDHENMFWYRQDPGLGLRLIYFSYDVKMKEKGDIPEGYSVSREKKERFSLILESASTNQTSMYLCASSLGTGTVETQYFGPGTRLLVL.

This chain's CDR3 is CASSYPSGGYEQYF. CDR3 sequence (DNA): TGTGCCAGCAGTTACCCGTCCGGGGGCTACGAGCAGTACTTC. The chain combines TRBV6-6 with TRBJ2-7, with a possible D match to TRBD2 (6 bases). V dropped 2 bases and J dropped 3 bases, with 11 bases sitting between them. The CDR3 has 14 residues. Germline V lookup: CDR1 MNHNY, CDR2 SVGAGI (reference sequence).

The chain has TRBV28 and TRBJ2-2, with 10 nucleotides matching TRBD1. Germline loops: CDR1 MDHEN, CDR2 SYDVKM. This CDR3 contains 15 residues. With 6 bases clipped from V and 6 bases from J, the junction kept 7 bases outside the gene matches. In nucleotides, the CDR3 is TGTGCCAGCAGCAGGGACAGGGGCTCGTCCGGGGAGCTGTTTTTT. This sequence encodes CASSRDRGSSGELFF.

This chain uses TRBV29-1 with TRBJ2-7; 7 bases are a match to TRBD2. The CDR3 is made up of 16 amino acids. Germline V gives CDR1 SQVTM, CDR2 ANQGSEA. The trim removed 5 bases at V and 0 bases at J, leaving 13 bases unmatched. CDR3 in DNA: TGCAGCGTTACTATTATACTAGCGAAAAACTCCTACGAGCAGTACTTC. Translation: CSVTIILAKNSYEQYF.

The gene calls are TRBV30 and TRBJ2-7; 8 bases are shared with TRBD2. Trimming cost V 3 bases and J 2 bases; bases outside gene matches: 15. The germline V gene encodes CDR1 GTSNPN and CDR2 SVGIG (reference sequence). The CDR3 is 17 amino acids. CDR3 coding DNA: TGTGCCTGGAGCCATGCCGGGGGGGGGCGACTTACCTACGAGCAGTACTTC. The encoded protein is CAWSHAGGGRLTYEQYF.

J is TRBJ1-5 and V is TRBV12-5, with TRBD1 matching over 8 bases. The junction had 5 bases not matched to a gene; V was cut back by 1 base and J by 6 bases. The germline gives CDR1 LGHNT, CDR2 FRNRAP. CDR3 length equals 15 residues. The CDR3 sequence: CASGLGQGAVQPQHF. The CDR3 DNA reads TGTGCTAGTGGTTTGGGGCAGGGGGCCGTTCAGCCCCAGCATTTT.

The chain has TRBV6-1 and TRBJ1-1; 9 bases agree with TRBD1. Germline V gene lookup returns CDR1 MNHNS and CDR2 SASEGT. Unmatched junction bases numbered 4, after V lost 7 bases and J lost 4 bases. The CDR3 loop spans 13 amino acids. CDR3 protein: CASIATGGTEAFF. CDR3 nucleotides: TGTGCCAGCATTGCGACAGGGGGCACTGAAGCTTTCTTT.

The V gene is TRBV6-6, the J gene TRBJ2-5; TRBD1 agrees at 8 bases. Trimming at V came to 3 bases and at J to 6 bases, leaving 6 bases not matched to a gene. Germline lookup yields CDR1 MNHNY and CDR2 SVGAGI (reference sequence). The length of the CDR3 is 14 residues. The CDR3 DNA reads TGTGCCAGCAGTTATGGACAGGGTGTGCAGACCCAGTACTTC. It codes for CASSYGQGVQTQYF.

The rearrangement joins TRBV28 to TRBJ2-1; possible D gene TRBD2, 6 bases. The CDR3 runs to 13 residues. Germline lookup yields CDR1 MDHEN and CDR2 SYDVKM. V shed 5 bases and J shed 9 bases, with 14 bases lying between them. This chain's CDR3 is CASSLTEAGEQFF. CDR3 bases: TGTGCCAGCAGTCTTACGGAAGCGGGTGAGCAGTTCTTC.